This T cell receptor beta chain emerged from a study of blood T cells in healthy people across ages. Study results and limitations: Estimates drawn from one million T cells were deemed to understate diversity.

Only a few counts were recorded for this clonotype. Its antigen is not identified. The CDR3 totals 13 residues. V lost 4 bases and J lost 7; bases outside the gene matches: 4. The germline V gene has CDR1 MNHNS and CDR2 SASEGT. Sample-barcoded 5' priming and a J-beta primer mix drove a second PCR of about 7 to 11 cycles. In TCRdb, the 5' RACE reads were re-called with MiXCR into one record per CDR3 protein. The repertoire consists of roughly 800,000 distinct CDR3 sequences, with 20% to 25% occurring once and the leading ten covering 9.4%. The sample was also reused in another study, on T cells of mothers and their children.

The sequence was collected from a boy aged 5 to 17 in good health. J is TRBJ1-1 and V is TRBV6-1, with 9 bases aligning to TRBD1. Material: blood. This CDR3 is CASSGYRGLEAFF. The CDR3, as DNA: TGTGCCAGCAGTGGCTACAGGGGGCTTGAAGCTTTCTTT.